These 20 T cell receptor beta chains were sequenced from one sample in a study of blood T cell repertoires in COVID-19. The data were produced by immunoSEQ multiplex PCR, yet TCRdb's version contains in-frame clones alone and is incomplete. The repertoire includes about 220,000 clones, approximately 83% of them detected once, and 4.8% sits in the top ten. The specimen sequenced was PBMCs or T cells enriched from blood (not recorded which). The receptors stem from a woman aged 50 to 60 who had been exposed to COVID-19.

V is TRBV5-1 and J is TRBJ2-1; perhaps TRBD1 as D (5 bases). Germline CDR1 and CDR2: SGHRS and YFSETQ. The CDR3 is made up of 15 amino acids. V shed 0 bases and J shed 4 bases, with 11 bases lying between them. CDR3 sequence reads: CASSLVRGQYNEQFF. The CDR3 nucleotides are TGCGCCAGCAGCTTGGTAAGGGGTCAGTACAATGAGCAGTTCTTC.

The chain is built from TRBV6-5 and TRBJ2-1; 9 bases are a match to TRBD1. Looked up from germline, CDR1 is MNHEY and CDR2 is SVGAGI. V lost 5 bases to trimming and J lost 2 bases; unmatched junction nucleotides: 4. The CDR3 sequence is 15 residues long. The CDR3 reads CASSKTGGPYNEQFF. Written as DNA, the CDR3 is TGTGCCAGCAGTAAAACAGGGGGCCCCTACAATGAGCAGTTCTTC.

The V and J genes are TRBV28 and TRBJ1-3; TRBD1 aligns across 7 bases. The germline gives CDR1 MDHEN, CDR2 SYDVKM. This CDR3 region has 14 residues. After removal of 6 bases from V and 5 bases from J, the junction contained 7 bases not matched to a gene. The CDR3 region is CASSRRQGRNTIYF. The DNA of the CDR3 is TGTGCCAGCAGCCGCCGACAGGGTAGAAACACCATATATTTT.

This chain connects TRBV10-3 to TRBJ1-2; D not resolved. Deletions cut 0 bases from V and 8 bases from J, with 4 bases between. Germline CDR1 and CDR2: ENHRY and SYGVKD. The CDR3 runs to 11 residues. CDR3 protein: CAISESGGYTF. In DNA form, the CDR3 reads TGTGCCATCAGTGAGTCCGGGGGCTACACCTTC.

The chain couples TRBV9 to TRBJ2-3; TRBD1 matches 8 bases. V lost 0 bases, J lost 7 bases, and 7 bases stayed unmatched. CDR3 length: 15 residues. Germline CDR1 and CDR2: SGDLS and YYNGEE. CDR3 coding DNA: TGTGCCAGCAGCGTAGGACAGGGGACGGTATATACGCAGTATTTT. This encodes CASSVGQGTVYTQYF.

This clone appeared many times. Here the CDR3 DNA reads TGTGCCAGCAGCCCTCAAGGAGATGAGCAGTTCTTC. It yields the protein CASSPQGDEQFF. This chain uses TRBV9 with TRBJ2-1; unclear D gene. This CDR3 has 12 amino acids. The germline V gene encodes CDR1 SGDLS and CDR2 YYNGEE. Trimming removed 4 bases at V and 8 bases at J, with 10 bases between.

The V gene is TRBV5-1, the J gene TRBJ1-1, with 10 bases lining up with TRBD1. The CDR3 runs to 15 residues. Unmatched junction bases numbered 8, after V lost 5 bases and J lost 4 bases. The germline V gene encodes CDR1 SGHRS and CDR2 YFSETQ. The CDR3 bases are TGCGCCAGCAGTCCGCCGGGACAGGGGAGCACTGAAGCTTTCTTT. Protein product: CASSPPGQGSTEAFF.

V gene TRBV20-1 combines with J gene TRBJ1-1; D is unresolved. V dropped 5 bases and J dropped 7 bases, with 11 bases sitting between them. The CDR3 consists of 11 residues. The germline V gene encodes CDR1 DFQATT and CDR2 SNEGSKA (reference sequence). The CDR3 here is CSAPGRREAFF. Here the CDR3 DNA reads TGCAGTGCTCCTGGGAGGCGTGAAGCTTTCTTT.

The chain combines TRBV5-5 with TRBJ2-7, with a weak D call TRBD1 (5 bases). V was shortened by 2 bases and J by 6 bases, with 15 bases between the two germline ends. Germline-derived CDR1 and CDR2 are SGHKS and YYEKEE (reference sequence). The CDR3 covers 14 residues. CDR3 protein: CASSFGASPSEQYF. The CDR3 DNA follows: TGTGCCAGCAGCTTTGGGGCCTCTCCCTCCGAGCAGTACTTC.

V and J are TRBV18 and TRBJ1-2; D not certain. The length of the CDR3 is 12 residues. Trimming stripped 2 bases from V and 6 bases from J, with 7 bases between. Germline lookup yields CDR1 KGHSH and CDR2 LQKENI. CDR3 protein: CASSPMGDGYTF. CDR3 DNA sequence: TGTGCCAGCTCACCAATGGGCGATGGCTACACCTTC.

V gene TRBV2 combines with J gene TRBJ1-1; D possibly corresponds to TRBD1 (6 bases). V was shortened by 4 bases and J by 3 bases, with 9 bases between the two germline ends. Germline V gene sequence: CDR1 SNHLY, CDR2 FYNNEI. This CDR3 comprises 13 residues. CDR3 nucleotide sequence: TGTGCCAGCAGTGTGGGGGCGGACACTGAAGCTTTCTTT. Protein: CASSVGADTEAFF.

The chain joins TRBV6-2 or TRBV6-3 to TRBJ1-3, with D tentatively TRBD1 (5 bases). The V gene's germline CDR1 is MNHEY and CDR2 SVGEGT. The CDR3 extends over 16 amino acids. V was cut by 1 base and J by 4 bases, with 14 bases left in between. The CDR3 nucleotides read TGTGCCAGCAGTTACTGGGGACTTGATCCCGGAAACACCATATATTTT. Translated: CASSYWGLDPGNTIYF.

The rearrangement uses TRBV29-1 and TRBJ1-1; D gene ambiguous. Trimming cost V 5 bases and J 1 base, with 17 bases left between them. CDR1 SQVTM and CDR2 ANQGSEA come from the germline V gene. This CDR3 has 15 amino acids. In DNA form, the CDR3 reads TGCAGCGTTTCCCGGTTCGGGAAATCGAACACTGAAGCTTTCTTT. This sequence encodes CSVSRFGKSNTEAFF. Looking up the rest from reference TRBV29-1 and TRBJ1-1 gives the full variable domain: SAVISQKPSRDICQRGTSLTIQCQVDSQVTMMFWYRQQPGQSLTLIATANQGSEATYESGFVIDKFPISRPNLTFSTLTVSNMSPEDSSIYLCSVSRFGKSNTEAFFGQGTRLTVV.

The V gene is TRBV19, the J gene TRBJ1-2, with a weak D call TRBD1 (6 bases). CDR1 is LNHDA, CDR2 SQIVND, per germline (reference sequence). This CDR3 has 15 amino acids. Trimming cost V 3 bases and J 1 base, with 12 bases left between them. The CDR3 sequence: CASSIPTGFNYGYTF. The CDR3 nucleotides are TGTGCCAGTAGTATCCCGACAGGATTTAACTATGGCTACACCTTC.

V and J are TRBV5-5 and TRBJ2-1; a possible D gene is TRBD1 (6 bases). V shed 4 bases and J shed 0 bases, with 14 bases lying between them. Germline V gene lookup returns CDR1 SGHKS and CDR2 YYEKEE (reference sequence). This CDR3 has 16 amino acids. CDR3 DNA sequence: TGTGCCAGCAGCCCGCCACAGGGCAGCTCCTACAATGAGCAGTTCTTC. Amino acid sequence: CASSPPQGSSYNEQFF.

This sequence joins TRBV19 and TRBJ1-3; tentative D call: TRBD1 (5 bases). V lost 5 bases, J lost 4 bases, and 12 bases lay in between. This CDR3 has 14 residues. Germline assignment: CDR1 LNHDA and CDR2 SQIVND (reference sequence). CDR3 in DNA: TGTGCCAGTAGTTCCCGACGACAGGGAAACACCATATATTTT. As protein: CASSSRRQGNTIYF.

The CDR3 loop is CASSPRRTDLYEQYF. The CDR3 DNA reads TGTGCCAGCAGCCCACGGCGGACAGACTTATACGAGCAGTACTTC. The V call is TRBV9, the J call TRBJ2-7; a possible D gene is TRBD1 (6 bases). Germline lookup yields CDR1 SGDLS and CDR2 YYNGEE. The V end was cut by 4 bases, the J end by 4 bases, with 18 bases between. The CDR3 is 15 residues long.

The rearrangement uses TRBV18 and TRBJ1-6; D is unclear. The CDR3 consists of 15 residues. V was trimmed by 3 bases and J by 7 bases, leaving 13 bases between them. Germline V gene data show CDR1 as KGHSH and CDR2 as LQKENI. The CDR3 loop reads CASSPREGGNSPLHF. DNA for the CDR3: TGTGCCAGCTCACCCCGAGAGGGCGGCAATTCACCCCTCCACTTT.

This chain links TRBV6-1 with TRBJ1-1; the D is unclear. V lost 3 bases and J 6 bases, leaving 11 bases between the germline ends. CDR3 size: 13 residues. Germline CDR1 reads MNHNS; CDR2 reads SASEGT. CDR3 nucleotides: TGTGCCAGCAGTGAGGGCAGGCGTCCTGAAGCTTTCTTT. Protein: CASSEGRRPEAFF.

The chain uses TRBV28 and TRBJ2-1; no definite D call. V lost 5 bases and J lost 4, with 6 bases in between. CDR3 length: 12 residues. Germline V gene lookup returns CDR1 MDHEN and CDR2 SYDVKM. The CDR3 protein is CASSLLYNEQFF. In DNA, the CDR3 is TGTGCCAGCAGTCTACTATACAATGAGCAGTTCTTC.